Listed below are T cell receptor beta chains from one sample, sequenced in a study of cytomegalovirus exposure and HLA in healthy donors. Using immunoSEQ multiplex PCR, the repertoire was profiled, and TCRdb retains in-frame clones only, with some absent. This listing includes about 130,000 clones. Sequencing was carried out using PBMCs. The source of these receptors is a woman aged 35 to 49 in good health and CMV-seronegative. CDR3s include the opening cysteine and the closing phenylalanine or tryptophan. The D gene is left open where the match is weak.

13	.	TRBV10-3	TRBJ1-1	CAIRDMGSTEAFF	TGTGCCATCAGGGACATGGGCAGCACTGAAGCTTTCTTT
15	TRBD1	TRBV5-6	TRBJ2-7	CASSPGTGGSYEQYF	TGTGCCAGCAGCCCCGGGACAGGGGGCTCCTACGAGCAGTACTTC
15	.	TRBV11-2	TRBJ1-6	CASSFTGTNNSPLHF	TGTGCCAGCAGCTTCACAGGGACAAATAATTCACCCCTCCACTTT
12	.	TRBV6-5	TRBJ1-1	CASRQMNTEAFF	TGTGCCAGCCGTCAGATGAACACTGAAGCTTTCTTT
12	.	TRBV7-8	TRBJ2-7	CASSLVRYEQYF	TGTGCCAGCAGCTTAGTGCGCTACGAGCAGTACTTC
16	.	TRBV5-1	TRBJ2-3	CASTRGLAHSTDTQYF	TGCGCCAGCACCAGAGGGTTAGCCCATAGCACAGATACGCAGTATTTT
14	.	TRBV19	TRBJ1-5	CASSIRDINQPQHF	TGTGCCAGTAGTATAAGGGACATCAATCAGCCCCAGCATTTT
13	.	TRBV19	TRBJ1-5	CASSWTVNQPQHF	TGTGCCAGTAGTTGGACAGTCAATCAGCCCCAGCATTTT
14	.	TRBV2	TRBJ1-5	CASKEDPSNQPQHF	TGTGCCAGCAAGGAGGACCCTAGCAATCAGCCCCAGCATTTT
17	.	TRBV4-1	TRBJ1-2	CASSHLGARYGDYGYTF	TGCGCCAGCAGCCATCTGGGGGCCCGGTACGGAGACTATGGCTACACCTTC
12	.	TRBV27	TRBJ1-1	CASSSSGTEAFF	TGTGCCAGCAGTTCCTCAGGAACTGAAGCTTTCTTT
12	.	TRBV6-1	TRBJ1-5	CASRPGNQPQHF	TGTGCCAGCAGGCCAGGGAATCAGCCCCAGCATTTT
15	.	TRBV7-2	TRBJ1-4	CASSFLQATNEKLFF	TGTGCCAGCAGCTTCCTACAGGCAACTAATGAAAAACTGTTTTTT
14	TRBD1	TRBV7-2	TRBJ1-2	CASSPDRGDYGYTF	TGTGCCAGCAGCCCCGACAGGGGGGACTATGGCTACACCTTC
15	.	TRBV5-1	TRBJ1-1	CASSLGAGWNTEAFF	TGCGCCAGCAGCTTGGGGGCGGGTTGGAACACTGAAGCTTTCTTT
15	TRBD2	TRBV7-3	TRBJ2-5	CASSLTGTSQETQYF	TGTGCCAGCAGCTTAACGGGGACTAGTCAAGAGACCCAGTACTTC
15	.	TRBV7-2	TRBJ1-5	CASSGTGPSGQPQHF	TGTGCCAGCAGCGGAACAGGGCCCTCGGGACAGCCCCAGCATTTT
17	TRBD1	TRBV28	TRBJ1-2	CASSFGRGWDREDGYTF	TGTGCCAGCAGTTTTGGAAGGGGTTGGGACAGGGAGGATGGCTACACCTTC
15	TRBD1	TRBV2	TRBJ1-5	CASGGDRQGNQPQHF	TGTGCCAGCGGAGGGGACAGACAGGGCAATCAGCCCCAGCATTTT
15	TRBD1	TRBV28	TRBJ1-1	CASSPPRTGLGEAFF	TGTGCCAGCAGTCCCCCCCGGACAGGTCTAGGGGAAGCTTTCTTT
15	TRBD1	TRBV28	TRBJ1-4	CASRFPGQGYEKLFF	TGTGCCAGCAGGTTCCCGGGACAGGGATATGAAAAACTGTTTTTT
13	.	TRBV21-1	TRBJ1-4	CASSEGTNEKLFF	TGTGCCAGCAGCGAGGGAACTAATGAAAAACTGTTTTTT
14	TRBD1	TRBV28	TRBJ1-1	CASNPLDRGSEAFF	TGTGCCAGCAACCCCCTCGACAGGGGATCTGAAGCTTTCTTT
14	.	TRBV5-4	TRBJ1-4	CASSSDPEGEKLFF	TGTGCCAGCAGCTCGGATCCGGAGGGAGAAAAACTGTTTTTT
12	.	TRBV5-4	TRBJ2-2	CASSFDRGELFF	TGTGCCAGCAGCTTTGACAGGGGGGAGCTGTTTTTT
14	TRBD1	TRBV27	TRBJ2-1	CASKTGTGYHEQFF	TGTGCCAGCAAAACCGGGACAGGGTATCATGAGCAGTTCTTC
16	.	TRBV4-1	TRBJ1-5	CASSPVGGASNQPQHF	TGCGCCAGCAGCCCGGTGGGGGGGGCGAGCAATCAGCCCCAGCATTTT
16	TRBD2	TRBV29-1	TRBJ2-7	CSVEDVGLAGGYEQYF	TGCAGCGTTGAAGATGTGGGACTAGCGGGGGGCTACGAGCAGTACTTC
11	.	TRBV20-1	TRBJ2-5	CSARNGGTQYF	TGCAGTGCTAGAAACGGGGGGACCCAGTACTTC
17	.	TRBV7-9	TRBJ2-1	CASSSPRSGPSYNEQFF	TGTGCCAGCAGCTCCCCCCGTAGCGGTCCTTCCTACAATGAGCAGTTCTTC
13	.	TRBV19	TRBJ2-1	CASSPRDTNEQFF	TGTGCCAGTAGTCCCCGGGACACAAATGAGCAGTTCTTC
17	.	TRBV4-3	TRBJ1-4	CASSLHGTGSLKEKLFF	TGCGCCAGCAGCCTGCACGGCACCGGGAGTTTAAAAGAAAAACTGTTTTTT
13	.	TRBV7-2	TRBJ1-2	CASSLASEDGYTF	TGTGCCAGCAGCTTAGCCTCCGAGGATGGCTACACCTTC
14	.	TRBV7-8	TRBJ1-2	CASSLFQAGYGYTF	TGTGCCAGCAGCTTATTCCAGGCGGGCTATGGCTACACCTTC
14	TRBD2	TRBV7-2	TRBJ2-1	CASSLTSANNEQFF	TGTGCCAGCAGCCTAACTAGCGCAAACAATGAGCAGTTCTTC
16	TRBD2	TRBV7-3	TRBJ2-3	CASSLPVAGGSDTQYF	TGTGCCAGCAGCTTACCTGTAGCGGGGGGGTCAGATACGCAGTATTTT
14	TRBD1	TRBV28	TRBJ2-7	CASSLQGQPNEQYF	TGTGCCAGCAGTTTGCAGGGACAGCCCAACGAGCAGTACTTC
14	TRBD2	TRBV7-2	TRBJ2-1	CASSLSLAGERQFF	TGTGCCAGCAGCTTGAGTCTAGCGGGGGAACGGCAGTTCTTC
16	.	TRBV5-1	TRBJ1-1	CASSLETRVMNTEAFF	TGCGCCAGCAGCTTGGAAACCAGGGTCATGAACACTGAAGCTTTCTTT
17	TRBD1	TRBV18	TRBJ2-2	CASSLQRTGANTGELFF	TGTGCCAGCTCACTACAGAGGACAGGAGCGAACACCGGGGAGCTGTTTTTT
16	.	TRBV28	TRBJ1-5	CASSSPKGRGNQPQHF	TGTGCCAGCAGTTCACCGAAGGGCAGGGGAAACCAGCCCCAGCATTTT
18	TRBD2	TRBV5-1	TRBJ2-3	CASSLFPAGGVSTDTQYF	TGCGCCAGCAGCTTGTTCCCAGCGGGGGGGGTGAGCACAGATACGCAGTATTTT
13	.	TRBV5-4	TRBJ2-7	CASSLAGTYEQYF	TGTGCCAGCAGCTTGGCAGGGACCTACGAGCAGTACTTC
13	.	TRBV5-1	TRBJ1-3	CASKESSGNTIYF	TGCGCCAGCAAGGAGAGCTCTGGAAACACCATATATTTT
13	.	TRBV29-1	TRBJ1-1	CSALSYGNTEAFF	TGCAGCGCCCTCTCCTATGGTAACACTGAAGCTTTCTTT
13	.	TRBV7-9	TRBJ1-2	CASSSTGIYGYTF	TGTGCCAGCAGCTCCACCGGTATCTATGGCTACACCTTC
15	TRBD1	TRBV7-7	TRBJ2-5	CASSHIRDSGETQYF	TGTGCTAGCAGCCACATCCGGGACAGCGGAGAGACCCAGTACTTC
14	TRBD1	TRBV27	TRBJ1-5	CASSPAGQGQPQHF	TGTGCCAGCAGTCCAGCCGGACAGGGTCAGCCCCAGCATTTT
11	TRBD1	TRBV5-8	TRBJ1-1	CASVHQGGAFF	TGTGCCAGTGTTCATCAGGGGGGAGCTTTCTTT
15	.	TRBV18	TRBJ2-3	CASSPQGTVTDTQYF	TGTGCCAGCTCACCGCAGGGAACGGTTACAGATACGCAGTATTTT
17	.	TRBV7-2	TRBJ1-6	CASSSARALEGDSPLHF	TGTGCCAGCAGCTCAGCGAGAGCCCTGGAGGGTGATTCACCCCTCCACTTT